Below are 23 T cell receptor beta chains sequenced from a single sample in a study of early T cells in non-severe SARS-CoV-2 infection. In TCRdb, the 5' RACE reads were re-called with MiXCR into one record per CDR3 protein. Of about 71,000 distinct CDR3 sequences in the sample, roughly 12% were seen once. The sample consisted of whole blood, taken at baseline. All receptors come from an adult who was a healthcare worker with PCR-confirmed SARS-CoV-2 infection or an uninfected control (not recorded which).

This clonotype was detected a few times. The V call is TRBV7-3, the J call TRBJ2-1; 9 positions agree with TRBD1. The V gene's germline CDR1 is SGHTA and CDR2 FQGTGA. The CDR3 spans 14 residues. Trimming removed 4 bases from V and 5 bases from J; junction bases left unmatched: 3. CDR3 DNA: TGTGCCAGCAGCTCGGGACAGGGACACAATGAGCAGTTCTTC. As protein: CASSSGQGHNEQFF.

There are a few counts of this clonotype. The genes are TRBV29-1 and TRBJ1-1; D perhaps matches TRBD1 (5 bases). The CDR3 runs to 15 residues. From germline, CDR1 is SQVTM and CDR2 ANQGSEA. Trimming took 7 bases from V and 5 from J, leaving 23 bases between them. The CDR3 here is CSAWGGAGYGTEAFF. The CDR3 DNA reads TGCAGCGCGTGGGGAGGGGCAGGATATGGAACTGAAGCTTTCTTT.

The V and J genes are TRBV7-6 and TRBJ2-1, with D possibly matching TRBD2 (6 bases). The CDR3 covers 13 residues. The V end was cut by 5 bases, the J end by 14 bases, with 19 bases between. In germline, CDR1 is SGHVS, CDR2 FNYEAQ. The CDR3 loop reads CASSPRGTGRKFF. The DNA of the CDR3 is TGTGCCAGCAGCCCCCGGGGGACGGGACGCAAGTTCTTC.

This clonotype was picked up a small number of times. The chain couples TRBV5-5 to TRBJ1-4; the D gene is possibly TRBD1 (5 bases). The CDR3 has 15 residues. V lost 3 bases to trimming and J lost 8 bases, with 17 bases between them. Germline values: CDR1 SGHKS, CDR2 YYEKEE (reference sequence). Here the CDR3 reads CASSSGTGFGEKLFF. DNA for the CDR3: TGTGCCAGCAGCTCGGGAACAGGATTCGGGGAAAAACTGTTTTTT.

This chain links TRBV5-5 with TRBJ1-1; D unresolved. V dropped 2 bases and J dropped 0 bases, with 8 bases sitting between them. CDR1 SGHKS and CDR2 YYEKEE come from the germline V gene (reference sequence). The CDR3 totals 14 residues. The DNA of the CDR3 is TGTGCCAGCAGCTTCCGCAGCATGAACACTGAAGCTTTCTTT. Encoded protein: CASSFRSMNTEAFF. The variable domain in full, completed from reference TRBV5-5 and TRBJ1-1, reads DAGVTQSPTHLIKTRGQQVTLRCSPISGHKSVSWYQQVLGQGPQFIFQYYEKEERGRGNFPDRFSARQFPNYSSELNVNALLLGDSALYLCASSFRSMNTEAFFGQGTRLTVV.

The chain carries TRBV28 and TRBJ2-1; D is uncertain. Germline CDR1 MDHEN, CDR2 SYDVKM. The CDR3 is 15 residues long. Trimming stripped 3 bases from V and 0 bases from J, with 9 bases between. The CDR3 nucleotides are TGTGCCAGCAGTTTTTGGGGTAGCTCCTACAATGAGCAGTTCTTC. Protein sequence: CASSFWGSSYNEQFF.

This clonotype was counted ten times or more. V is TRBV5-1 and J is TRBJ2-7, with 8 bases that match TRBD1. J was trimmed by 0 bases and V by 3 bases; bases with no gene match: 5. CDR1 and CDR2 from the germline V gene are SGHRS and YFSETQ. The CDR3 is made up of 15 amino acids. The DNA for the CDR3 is TGCGCCAGCAGCTCGGGACAGGACCCCTCCTACGAGCAGTACTTC. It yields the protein CASSSGQDPSYEQYF.

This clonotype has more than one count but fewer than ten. The CDR3 spells CSASFGTGGDEQYF. The CDR3 nucleotides read TGCAGTGCTTCCTTCGGGACAGGGGGTGACGAGCAGTACTTC. The gene calls are TRBV20-1 and TRBJ2-7; TRBD1 matches 11 bases. Looked up from germline, CDR1 is DFQATT and CDR2 is SNEGSKA (reference sequence). CDR3 size: 14 residues. Trimming at V came to 5 bases and at J to 5 bases, leaving 8 bases not matched to a gene.

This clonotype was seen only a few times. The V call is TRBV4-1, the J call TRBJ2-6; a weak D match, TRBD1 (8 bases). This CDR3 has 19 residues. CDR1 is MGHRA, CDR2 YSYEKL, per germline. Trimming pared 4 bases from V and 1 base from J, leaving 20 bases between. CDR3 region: CASSPNRGGLRSGANVLTF. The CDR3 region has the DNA TGCGCCAGCAGCCCCAACAGGGGGGGGCTTAGGTCTGGGGCCAACGTCCTGACTTTC.

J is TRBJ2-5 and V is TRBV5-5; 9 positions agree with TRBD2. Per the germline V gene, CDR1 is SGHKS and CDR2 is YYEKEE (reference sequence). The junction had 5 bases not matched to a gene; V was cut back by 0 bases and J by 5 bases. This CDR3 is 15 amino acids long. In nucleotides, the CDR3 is TGTGCCAGCAGCTTGGCCGGTAGCGGGGGCGAGACCCAGTACTTC. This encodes CASSLAGSGGETQYF.

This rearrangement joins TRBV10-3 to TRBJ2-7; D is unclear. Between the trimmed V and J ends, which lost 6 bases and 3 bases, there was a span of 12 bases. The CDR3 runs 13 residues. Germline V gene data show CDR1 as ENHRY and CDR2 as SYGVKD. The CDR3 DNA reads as TGTGCCATCAGAGCCGACACGGGCTACGAGCAGTACTTC. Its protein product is CAIRADTGYEQYF.

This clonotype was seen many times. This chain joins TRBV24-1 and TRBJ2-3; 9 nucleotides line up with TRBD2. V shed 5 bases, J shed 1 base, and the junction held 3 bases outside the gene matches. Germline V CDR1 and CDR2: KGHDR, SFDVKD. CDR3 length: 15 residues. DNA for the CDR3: TGTGCCACCAGTGTCGCGGGGGGGGGCACAGATACGCAGTATTTT. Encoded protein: CATSVAGGGTDTQYF.

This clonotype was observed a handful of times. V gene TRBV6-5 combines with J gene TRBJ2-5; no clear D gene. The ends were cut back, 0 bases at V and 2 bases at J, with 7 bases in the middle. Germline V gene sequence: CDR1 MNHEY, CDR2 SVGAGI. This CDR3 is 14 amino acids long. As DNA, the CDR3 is TGTGCCAGCAGTTACTCCAGAACGCAAGAGACCCAGTACTTC. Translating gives CASSYSRTQETQYF.

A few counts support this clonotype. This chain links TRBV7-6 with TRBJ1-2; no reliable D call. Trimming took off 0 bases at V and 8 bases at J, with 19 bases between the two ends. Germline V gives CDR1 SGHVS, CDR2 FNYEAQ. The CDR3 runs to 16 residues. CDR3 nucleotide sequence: TGTGCCAGCAGCTTAGCCGTGGGAGCCCTCTCCGGGGGCTACACCTTC. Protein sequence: CASSLAVGALSGGYTF.

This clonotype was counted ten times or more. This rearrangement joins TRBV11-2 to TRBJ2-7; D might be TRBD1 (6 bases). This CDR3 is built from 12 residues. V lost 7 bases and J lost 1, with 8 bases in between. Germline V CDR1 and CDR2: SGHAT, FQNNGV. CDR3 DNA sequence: TGTGCCAGCAATGGACAGTCCTACGAGCAGTACTTC. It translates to CASNGQSYEQYF.

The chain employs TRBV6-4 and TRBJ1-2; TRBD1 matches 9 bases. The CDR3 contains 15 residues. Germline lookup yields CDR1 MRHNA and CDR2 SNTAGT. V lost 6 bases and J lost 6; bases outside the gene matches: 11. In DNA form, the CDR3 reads TGTGCCAGCAGGGGTACCGGGACAGGGCTCCATGGCTACACCTTC. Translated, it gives CASRGTGTGLHGYTF.

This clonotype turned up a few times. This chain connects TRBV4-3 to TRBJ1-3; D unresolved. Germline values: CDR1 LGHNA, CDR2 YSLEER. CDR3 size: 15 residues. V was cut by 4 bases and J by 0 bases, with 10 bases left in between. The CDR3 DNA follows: TGCGCCAGCAGCCCGAAAGTTATCTCTGGAAACACCATATATTTT. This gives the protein CASSPKVISGNTIYF.

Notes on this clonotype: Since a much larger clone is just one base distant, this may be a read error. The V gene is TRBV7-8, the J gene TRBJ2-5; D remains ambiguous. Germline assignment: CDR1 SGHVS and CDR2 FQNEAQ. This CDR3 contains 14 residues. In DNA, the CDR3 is TGTGCCAGCAGCCACTTGCGACCGGGCCCCAGTCTGGGATTC. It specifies CASSHLRPGPSLGF.

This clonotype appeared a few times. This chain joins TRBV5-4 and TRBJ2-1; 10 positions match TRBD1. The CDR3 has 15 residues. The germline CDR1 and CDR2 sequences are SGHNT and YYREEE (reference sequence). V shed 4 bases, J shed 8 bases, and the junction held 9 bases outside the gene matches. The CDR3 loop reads CASSPTGTGADEQFF. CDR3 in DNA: TGTGCCAGCAGCCCAACCGGGACAGGGGCGGATGAGCAGTTCTTC. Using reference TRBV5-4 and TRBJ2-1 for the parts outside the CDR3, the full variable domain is ETGVTQSPTHLIKTRGQQVTLRCSSQSGHNTVSWYQQALGQGPQFIFQYYREEENGRGNFPPRFSGLQFPNYSSELNVNALELDDSALYLCASSPTGTGADEQFFGPGTRLTVL.

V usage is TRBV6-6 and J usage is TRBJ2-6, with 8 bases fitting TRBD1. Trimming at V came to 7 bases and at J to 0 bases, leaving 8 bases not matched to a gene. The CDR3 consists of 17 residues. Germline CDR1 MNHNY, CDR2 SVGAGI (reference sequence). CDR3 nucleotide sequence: TGTGCCAGCACCGCGACAGGGGTTAGCTCTGGGGCCAACGTCCTGACTTTC. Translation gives CASTATGVSSGANVLTF.

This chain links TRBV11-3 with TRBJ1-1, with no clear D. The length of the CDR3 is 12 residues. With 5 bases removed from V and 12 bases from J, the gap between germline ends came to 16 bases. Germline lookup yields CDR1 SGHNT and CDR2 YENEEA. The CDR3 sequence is CASSGRASETFF. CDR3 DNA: TGTGCCAGCAGCGGACGGGCGAGCGAAACTTTCTTT.

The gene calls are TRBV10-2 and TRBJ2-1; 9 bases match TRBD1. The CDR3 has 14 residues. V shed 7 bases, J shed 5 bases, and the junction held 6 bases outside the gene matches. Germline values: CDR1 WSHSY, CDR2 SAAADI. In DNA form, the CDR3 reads TGCGCCAGCAAGGGACAGGGACAAAACAATGAGCAGTTCTTC. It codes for CASKGQGQNNEQFF.

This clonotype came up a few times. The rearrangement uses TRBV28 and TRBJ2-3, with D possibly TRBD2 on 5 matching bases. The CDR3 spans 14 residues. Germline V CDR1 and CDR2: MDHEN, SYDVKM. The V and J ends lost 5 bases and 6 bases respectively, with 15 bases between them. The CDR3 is CASSGPLGLDTQYF. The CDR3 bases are TGTGCCAGCAGTGGGCCCCTAGGACTGGATACGCAGTATTTT.